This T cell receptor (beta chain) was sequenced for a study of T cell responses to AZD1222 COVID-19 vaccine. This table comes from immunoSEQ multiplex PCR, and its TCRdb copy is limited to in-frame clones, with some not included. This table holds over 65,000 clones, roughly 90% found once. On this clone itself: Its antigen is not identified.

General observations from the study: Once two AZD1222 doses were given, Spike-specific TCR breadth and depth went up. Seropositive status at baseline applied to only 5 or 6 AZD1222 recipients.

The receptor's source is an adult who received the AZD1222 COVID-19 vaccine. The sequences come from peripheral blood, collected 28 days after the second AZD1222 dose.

The CDR3 spells CASSQAGTSTYEQYF. CDR3 DNA: TGCGCCAGCAGCCAAGCCGGGACGTCGACCTACGAGCAGTACTTC. The chain has TRBV4-3 and TRBJ2-7; either TRBD1 or TRBD2 may supply D (5 bases each). This CDR3 contains 15 residues. CDR1 and CDR2 (germline): LGHNA, YSLEER. V shed 1 base and J shed 2 bases, with 12 bases lying between them.